This is a list of T cell receptor beta chains from one sample in a study of blood T cell repertoires in COVID-19. TCRdb's copy holds only in-frame clones and misses some; the assay was immunoSEQ multiplex PCR. Of some 220,000 clones in the sample, 80% to 90% were seen once. The specimen was PBMCs or T cells enriched from blood (not recorded which). The receptors were sampled from a woman under 30 in a cohort exposed to, infected with or recovered from COVID-19 (not recorded which). Both conserved end residues are part of each CDR3. Fields, in order: J gene, D gene, V gene, clone size, CDR3 DNA, CDR3 protein. A D gene is named only where the DNA matches it firmly. Size is omitted from some rows. Given values are once, few, many or a class for expanded clones.

>TRBJ2-3|TRBD2|TRBV18|.
TGTGCCAGCTCACGCGGAGCGGGAGTGGTAGGAGATACGCAGTATTTT
CASSRGAGVVGDTQYF
>TRBJ1-1|.|TRBV5-1|few
TGCGTCCCGCGGAGGGGAGCTTTCTTT
CVPRRGAFF
>TRBJ2-2|TRBD1|TRBV24-1|.
TGTGCCACCAGTGAAACCGGGACAGGGAAGGGGGAGGAGCTGTTTTTT
CATSETGTGKGEELFF
>TRBJ2-3|.|TRBV5-4|.
TGTGCCAGCAGCGTCGGGACTCGAGGCACAGATACGCAGTATTTT
CASSVGTRGTDTQYF
>TRBJ2-7|.|TRBV6-5|.
TGTGCCAGCATGGAACAGGGGAGGACATACTACGAGCAGTACTTC
CASMEQGRTYYEQYF
>TRBJ1-2|.|TRBV4-1|.
TGCGCCAGCAGCCAAGTAGCAAGTGGAACTAACTATGGCTACACCTTC
CASSQVASGTNYGYTF
>TRBJ1-1|.|TRBV9|.
TGTGCCAGCAGGACAGGTCTCGCGGACACTGAAGCTTTCTTT
CASRTGLADTEAFF
>TRBJ2-1|.|TRBV6-5|.
TGTGCCAGCAGCCGTAGTTTTTTCTCCTACAATGAGCAGTTCTTC
CASSRSFFSYNEQFF
>TRBJ1-4|TRBD1|TRBV2|.
TGTGCCAGCAGTGGCTTGGACAGGGTTGAAAAACTGTTTTTT
CASSGLDRVEKLFF
>TRBJ1-2|.|TRBV10-3|once
TGTGCCATCAGTGAGTCGATTCAGGTTAACTATGGCTACACCTTC
CAISESIQVNYGYTF
>TRBJ2-5|TRBD2|TRBV3-1/TRBV3-2|.
TGTGCCAGCAGTCCCGTGCTAGCGGGGACGGGTGAGACCCAGTACTTC
CASSPVLAGTGETQYF
>TRBJ2-1|.|TRBV4-1|.
TGCGCCAGCAGCCAAGATCGCCAGGTCCCTTACAATGAGCAGTTCTTC
CASSQDRQVPYNEQFF
>TRBJ2-2|TRBD1|TRBV5-1|.
TGCGCCAGTGGCGTTTCCGGGACAGGGGACACCGGGGAGCTGTTTTTT
CASGVSGTGDTGELFF
>TRBJ2-3|.|TRBV2|.
TGTGCCAGCAGTGTTTCCCCCATCCAGGGAGATACGCAGTATTTT
CASSVSPIQGDTQYF
>TRBJ1-3|.|TRBV11-2|.
TGTGCCAGCAGCTTAATTAACTCTGGAAACACCATATATTTT
CASSLINSGNTIYF
>TRBJ2-3|.|TRBV7-3|once
TGTGCCAGCAGCTTAGGGGCAGGGATGACAGATACGCAGTATTTT
CASSLGAGMTDTQYF
>TRBJ2-5|TRBD1|TRBV18|once
TGTGCCAGCTCACCACCAGGGACAGGGGAAGAGACCCAGTACTTC
CASSPPGTGEETQYF
>TRBJ1-6|TRBD1|TRBV28|.
TGTGCCAGCAGTTGGACAGGGGAAAGTTCACCCCTCCACTTT
CASSWTGESSPLHF
>TRBJ1-5|.|TRBV7-6|.
TGTGCCAGCAGCCGGGGGGGTCAGCCCCAGCATTTT
CASSRGGQPQHF
>TRBJ1-5|.|TRBV2|.
TGTGCCAGCAGTTATACAGGGAATAGCAATCAGCCCCAGCATTTT
CASSYTGNSNQPQHF
>TRBJ2-1|TRBD2|TRBV2|once
TGTGCCAGCAGTGGGACTAGCGGGAGGACAGACGAGCAGTTCTTC
CASSGTSGRTDEQFF
>TRBJ1-1|.|TRBV11-2|.
TGTGCCAGCAGCTTAGGCGGGGACACTGAAGCTTTCTTT
CASSLGGDTEAFF
>TRBJ1-1|TRBD1|TRBV27|.
TGTGCCAGCAGTTCCCCCGACAGGGTTCACACTGAAGCTTTCTTT
CASSSPDRVHTEAFF
>TRBJ1-2|TRBD1|TRBV5-1|.
TGCGCCAGCAGCCCGACGACAGGGTCGGACGACACCTTC
CASSPTTGSDDTF
>TRBJ2-7|.|TRBV7-3|.
TGTGCCAGCAGCTTACACAGGGCGACCTCCTACGAGCAGTACTTC
CASSLHRATSYEQYF
>TRBJ1-1|.|TRBV9|.
TGTGCCAGCAGCCCCCAGGGTACGTTGAACACTGAAGCTTTCTTT
CASSPQGTLNTEAFF
>TRBJ1-4|TRBD1|TRBV5-4|.
TGTGCCAGCAGCCCCGGACAGGGGGCGATCGGCCGTGAAAAACTGTTTTTT
CASSPGQGAIGREKLFF
>TRBJ2-5|TRBD2|TRBV4-1|.
TGCGCCAGCAGCCAAGATCGCGGGGGGTACCCTCCGGAGACCCAGTACTTC
CASSQDRGGYPPETQYF
>TRBJ1-2|.|TRBV9|.
TGTGCCAGCACCTCGGTTGCAGGGGAGCAGAACTATGGCTACACCTTC
CASTSVAGEQNYGYTF
>TRBJ1-1|.|TRBV19|.
TGTGCCAGTAGGGGAGGGGGGACTGAAGCTTTCTTT
CASRGGGTEAFF
>TRBJ2-7|TRBD1|TRBV27|.
TGTGCCAGCAGTCCTGGACAGGGTCTTCACTACGAGCAGTACTTC
CASSPGQGLHYEQYF
>TRBJ1-2|TRBD1|TRBV6-6|many
TGTGCCAGCAGTTACACCGGGACAGGGGATGGCTACACCTTC
CASSYTGTGDGYTF
>TRBJ1-1|.|TRBV28|.
TGTGCCAGCAGTTTAGGGGGCCGGAGCACTGAAGCTTTCTTT
CASSLGGRSTEAFF
>TRBJ1-1|.|TRBV2|.
TGTGCCAGCAGTGAGGAGAGATACAGGGCTTTCTTT
CASSEERYRAFF
>TRBJ1-3|.|TRBV7-9|.
TGTGCCAGCAGCACCTCTACCGGGACACTCTCTGGAAACACCATATATTTT
CASSTSTGTLSGNTIYF
>TRBJ1-1|.|TRBV20-1|.
TGCAGTGCTAGCTACGCGACTGAAGCTTTCTTT
CSASYATEAFF
>TRBJ1-1|TRBD1|TRBV10-3|.
TGTGCCATATATCCGGGACAGGGTCTTGGGACTGAAGCTTTCTTT
CAIYPGQGLGTEAFF
>TRBJ2-7|TRBD1|TRBV11-2|.
TGTGCCAGCAGCTTAAATCCGGACAGGGGTGGTTACGAGCAGTACTTC
CASSLNPDRGGYEQYF
>TRBJ1-2|.|TRBV28|.
TGTGCCAGCAGTTTATCTGAGAAGGCCAGGTATGGCTACACCTTC
CASSLSEKARYGYTF
>TRBJ1-2|TRBD1|TRBV24-1|.
TGTGCCACCAGTGATTGGGGTCAGGGGGGCGCGTATGGCTACACCTTC
CATSDWGQGGAYGYTF
>TRBJ1-1|.|TRBV6-6|once
TGTGCCAGCAGCCCCTCCCCGCCCGCAGGGAACACTGAAGCTTTCTTT
CASSPSPPAGNTEAFF
>TRBJ1-5|TRBD1|TRBV27|.
TGTGCCAGCAGTCAAAGGACAGGAGTGGGTCAGCCCCAGCATTTT
CASSQRTGVGQPQHF
>TRBJ2-7|.|TRBV5-4|few
TGTGCCAGCAGCTCCGGGGTGGCGTCCTACGAGCAGTACTTC
CASSSGVASYEQYF
>TRBJ1-5|.|TRBV27|.
TGTGCCAGCAGTTTACCTAATCAGCCCCAGCATTTT
CASSLPNQPQHF
>TRBJ1-6|TRBD1|TRBV28|.
TGTGCCAGCACTGGACAGGGGATTTCACCCCTCCACTTT
CASTGQGISPLHF
>TRBJ1-3|.|TRBV28|.
TGTGCCACCACACGGGGCTCTGGAAACACCATATATTTT
CATTRGSGNTIYF
>TRBJ2-1|TRBD2|TRBV4-1|.
TGCGCCAGCAGCCCTTCGAGTACTAGCGGGAATGAGCAGTTCTTC
CASSPSSTSGNEQFF
>TRBJ1-1|.|TRBV25-1|.
TGTGCCAGCAGTGACAGGGTAACAGGGACTGAAGCTTTCTTT
CASSDRVTGTEAFF
>TRBJ2-5|TRBD1|TRBV5-1|.
TGCGCCAGCAGCTACGCACAGGGGGTCCAAGAGACCCAGTACTTC
CASSYAQGVQETQYF
>TRBJ2-1|.|TRBV4-1|.
TGCGCCAGCAGCCGTACGGGTAACAATGAGCAGTTCTTC
CASSRTGNNEQFF
>TRBJ1-1|.|TRBV2|.
TGTGCCAGCACCGTTGGGGAACAGGGACCCACTGAAGCTTTCTTT
CASTVGEQGPTEAFF
>TRBJ1-5|.|TRBV19|.
TGTGCCAGTAGTCCCCAACGCGGTGGAGGGAGCAATCAGCCCCAGCATTTT
CASSPQRGGGSNQPQHF
>TRBJ2-7|TRBD1|TRBV7-2|.
TGTGCCAGCAGCTGGGGACAGGGGATTGCCGAGCAGTACTTC
CASSWGQGIAEQYF
>TRBJ2-2|TRBD2|TRBV11-3|.
TGTGCCAGCAGCCCATCTAGCGGCCCCTACACCGGGGAGCTGTTTTTT
CASSPSSGPYTGELFF
>TRBJ2-1|.|TRBV5-1|.
TGCGCCAGCAGCCCCGGGAGTGGGGGGGGGCCAGCGGATGAGCAGTTCTTC
CASSPGSGGGPADEQFF
>TRBJ2-2|.|TRBV3-1/TRBV3-2|.
TGTGCCAGCAGCCCGCAGGGACTCGGGGAGCTGTTTTTT
CASSPQGLGELFF
>TRBJ1-3|TRBD1|TRBV11-2|.
TGTGCCAGCAGCCGGGACAGAAGCTCTGGAAACACCATATATTTT
CASSRDRSSGNTIYF
>TRBJ2-7|TRBD1|TRBV28|.
TGTGCCAGCAGAGCGGGACAGGGGCGCTACGAGCAGTACTTC
CASRAGQGRYEQYF
>TRBJ1-2|TRBD1|TRBV5-6|.
TGTGCCAGCAGCCCCAGGGGGCAGGACTATGGCTACACCTTC
CASSPRGQDYGYTF
>TRBJ1-4|.|TRBV5-1|.
TGCGCCAGCAGCTCGGTAGGGGGGGCTGAAAAACTGTTTTTT
CASSSVGGAEKLFF